Listed here are 31 T cell receptor beta chains from one sample, sequenced in a study of blood T cell repertoires in COVID-19. Measured with immunoSEQ multiplex PCR; TCRdb has only the in-frame clones, and not every one. This table holds under 150,000 clones, around 82% found once. The sequencing input was PBMCs or T cells enriched from blood (not recorded which). Receptor source: a man aged 45-60 years in a cohort exposed to, infected with or recovered from COVID-19 (not recorded which).

Notes on this clone: Additional DNA sequences in this sample encode the identical CDR3. The J gene is TRBJ2-1, the V gene TRBV20-1; D not certain. The CDR3 has 13 amino acids. Germline CDR1 is DFQATT and CDR2 is SNEGSKA (reference sequence). Deletions cut 3 bases from V and 0 bases from J, with 6 bases between. CDR3: CSASRSSYNEQFF. CDR3 DNA: TGCAGTGCTAGTCGGAGCTCCTACAATGAGCAGTTCTTC.

This clone was seen only a few times. The chain combines TRBV5-1 with TRBJ2-2, with no clear D. This CDR3 is built from 16 residues. Germline CDR1 SGHRS, CDR2 YFSETQ. Trimming pared 3 bases from V and 0 bases from J, leaving 12 bases between. The DNA for the CDR3 is TGCGCCAGCAGCTACGACGGGTTCCCGAACACCGGGGAGCTGTTTTTT. Protein product: CASSYDGFPNTGELFF.

The chain links TRBV6-2 or TRBV6-3 to TRBJ2-7; a weak D match, TRBD2 (6 bases). The CDR3 is 14 residues long. V lost 0 bases, J lost 5 bases, and 11 bases lay in between. Germline V gene sequence: CDR1 MNHEY, CDR2 SVGEGT. The CDR3 loop is CASSYSDYTHEQYF. The CDR3 coding sequence is TGTGCCAGCAGTTACTCGGACTATACCCACGAGCAGTACTTC.

The chain recombines TRBV29-1 with TRBJ2-5; TRBD2 agrees at 12 bases. The CDR3 contains 15 residues. The V and J ends lost 5 bases and 0 bases, in that order; junction bases with no gene match: 4. Per germline, CDR1 SQVTM and CDR2 ANQGSEA. The CDR3, as DNA: TGCAGCGTTCGTAGACTAGCGGGGGACCAAGAGACCCAGTACTTC. Amino acids: CSVRRLAGDQETQYF.

The J gene is TRBJ1-1, the V gene TRBV6-6; the D gene is possibly TRBD1 (6 bases). Germline values: CDR1 MNHNY, CDR2 SVGAGI (reference sequence). This CDR3 comprises 13 residues. Trimming took off 5 bases at V and 4 bases at J, with 11 bases between the two ends. DNA of the CDR3: TGTGCCAGCAGTCATACAGGGACCACTGAAGCTTTCTTT. As protein: CASSHTGTTEAFF.

J is TRBJ2-7 and V is TRBV5-1, with 11 positions matching TRBD2. This CDR3 region has 15 residues. The germline V gene has CDR1 SGHRS and CDR2 YFSETQ. The V segment lost 1 base and the J segment 4 bases; nucleotides outside the gene matches: 4. CDR3 nucleotides: TGCGCCAGCAGCTTGACTACTAGCGGGGGTTACGAGCAGTACTTC. Protein sequence: CASSLTTSGGYEQYF.

The chain links TRBV4-3 to TRBJ2-5, with 9 bases aligning to TRBD2. The CDR3 consists of 16 residues. From germline, CDR1 is LGHNA and CDR2 YSLEER. Germline trimming cut 1 base from V and 5 bases from J; bases unmatched to any gene: 8. The CDR3 reads CASSQGGLAGRETQYF. DNA for the CDR3: TGCGCCAGCAGCCAAGGGGGCCTAGCGGGGCGGGAGACCCAGTACTTC.

V and J are TRBV6-2 or TRBV6-3 and TRBJ2-2; unclear D gene. Between the trimmed V and J ends, which lost 2 bases and 5 bases, there was a span of 6 bases. CDR1 MNHEY and CDR2 SVGEGT come from the germline V gene. The CDR3 covers 13 residues. The CDR3 loop is CASSYKRTGELFF. The CDR3 coding sequence is TGTGCCAGCAGTTACAAGCGTACCGGGGAGCTGTTTTTT.

The rearrangement uses TRBV15 and TRBJ2-2; D remains ambiguous. Trimming removed 1 base from V and 4 bases from J, with 4 bases in between. CDR3 size: 13 residues. Germline V gene sequence: CDR1 LNHNV, CDR2 YYDKDF (reference sequence). This CDR3 reads CATSRAGTGELFF. The CDR3 region has the DNA TGTGCCACCAGCAGAGCGGGCACCGGGGAGCTGTTTTTT. The complete variable domain, with remaining parts taken from reference TRBV15 and TRBJ2-2, reads DAMVIQNPRYQVTQFGKPVTLSCSQTLNHNVMYWYQQKSSQAPKLLFHYYDKDFNNEADTPDNFQSRRPNTSFCFLDIRSPGLGDTAMYLCATSRAGTGELFFGEGSRLTVL.

This rearrangement joins TRBV13 to TRBJ2-1; possibly TRBD2 for D (7 bases). V was cut by 5 bases and J by 4 bases, with 24 bases left in between. The CDR3 has 18 amino acids. Germline V gives CDR1 PRHDT, CDR2 FYEKMQ (reference sequence). In DNA, the CDR3 is TGTGCCAGCAGCGGGACTTTTGCGGGGGCAACCGAGTACAATGAGCAGTTCTTC. Its translation: CASSGTFAGATEYNEQFF.

CDR3 sequence: CASSPSGSTDTQYF. The CDR3 nucleotides read TGTGCCAGCAGCCCTAGCGGTAGCACAGATACGCAGTATTTT. The chain links TRBV7-9 to TRBJ2-3; 7 nucleotides agree with TRBD2. The length of the CDR3 is 14 residues. From germline, CDR1 is SEHNR and CDR2 FQNEAQ (reference sequence). The ends lost 5 bases at V and 0 bases at J; junction bases unmatched: 2.

The chain is built from TRBV5-1 and TRBJ1-3; no clear D gene. The CDR3 extends over 15 amino acids. Germline V gives CDR1 SGHRS, CDR2 YFSETQ. V lost 5 bases, J lost 3 bases, and 15 bases lay in between. CDR3 bases: TGCGCCAGCAGGTCAGGCGAAGGAGGTGGAAACACCATATATTTT. Translated: CASRSGEGGGNTIYF.

This chain joins TRBV9 and TRBJ2-3, with 11 bases that match TRBD2. Losses at the gene ends were 4 bases for V and 1 base for J; bases not matched to a gene: 2. Germline-derived CDR1 and CDR2 are SGDLS and YYNGEE. The CDR3 totals 15 residues. The CDR3 here is CASSLLAGGTDTQYF. CDR3 nucleotide sequence: TGTGCCAGCAGCCTACTAGCGGGAGGCACAGATACGCAGTATTTT.

This rearrangement joins TRBV2 to TRBJ2-4, with 7 bases matching TRBD1. The CDR3 contains 13 residues. J was trimmed by 5 bases and V by 6 bases; bases with no gene match: 4. The germline gives CDR1 SNHLY, CDR2 FYNNEI. The CDR3 sequence: CASRAGTENIQYF. The CDR3 DNA reads as TGTGCCAGCAGAGCCGGGACAGAAAACATTCAGTACTTC.

The V gene is TRBV4-1, the J gene TRBJ2-3; a possible D gene is TRBD1 (5 bases). The V gene's germline CDR1 is MGHRA and CDR2 YSYEKL. V lost 0 bases to trimming and J lost 2 bases, with 18 bases between them. The length of the CDR3 is 18 residues. As DNA, the CDR3 is TGCGCCAGCAGCCAAGATAGGGGTAGGCCTGAGGTCACAGATACGCAGTATTTT. It is translated as CASSQDRGRPEVTDTQYF.

V usage is TRBV18 and J usage is TRBJ1-3; D not resolved. Trimming left V 2 bases short and J 4 bases short, with 9 bases between. CDR3 length equals 14 residues. Germline CDR1 is KGHSH and CDR2 is LQKENI. Here the CDR3 reads CASSPAGGGNTIYF. The CDR3 nucleotides are TGTGCCAGCTCACCAGCTGGCGGGGGAAACACCATATATTTT.

This chain joins TRBV27 and TRBJ2-5, with TRBD2 matching over 13 bases. The CDR3 is made up of 17 amino acids. Germline V lookup: CDR1 MNHEY, CDR2 SMNVEV (reference sequence). V lost 5 bases to trimming and J lost 5 bases; unmatched junction nucleotides: 11. This CDR3 reads CASSPGLAGASRETQYF. The DNA of the CDR3 is TGTGCCAGCAGTCCCGGACTAGCGGGAGCATCTAGGGAGACCCAGTACTTC.

This clone came up once. The chain joins TRBV5-1 to TRBJ2-3; D unresolved. Germline values: CDR1 SGHRS, CDR2 YFSETQ. The V end lost 5 bases, the J end lost 0 bases, and 7 bases lay between the germline ends. The CDR3 runs to 13 residues. In DNA form, the CDR3 reads TGCGCCAGCAGGACACCCAGCACAGATACGCAGTATTTT. It encodes CASRTPSTDTQYF. The full variable domain, rest sourced from reference TRBV5-1 and TRBJ2-3, is KAGVTQTPRYLIKTRGQQVTLSCSPISGHRSVSWYQQTPGQGLQFLFEYFSETQRNKGNFPGRFSGRQFSNSRSEMNVSTLELGDSALYLCASRTPSTDTQYFGPGTRLTVL.

This chain joins TRBV7-9 and TRBJ2-4; no firm D call. V was shortened by 3 bases and J by 2 bases, with 8 bases between the two germline ends. Per the germline V gene, CDR1 is SEHNR and CDR2 is FQNEAQ (reference sequence). The CDR3 is 14 residues long. The CDR3 nucleotides are TGTGCCAGCAGCTTCCCAGACTCCAAAAACATTCAGTACTTC. Residues: CASSFPDSKNIQYF.

The chain couples TRBV15 to TRBJ1-2; D might be TRBD1 (5 bases). CDR3 length: 13 amino acids. Trimming left V 7 bases short and J 14 bases short, with 23 bases between. Germline CDR1 LNHNV, CDR2 YYDKDF (reference sequence). CDR3 nucleotides: TGTGCCACCAAAGTGGACCGCGCGGGGGAAGAGACCTTC. Protein: CATKVDRAGEETF.

The V and J genes are TRBV3-1 (or the pseudogene TRBV3-2) and TRBJ1-4, with unresolved D. The germline gives CDR1 LGHDT, CDR2 YNNKEL (reference sequence). The CDR3 loop spans 12 amino acids. The V end was cut by 7 bases, the J end by 8 bases, with 11 bases between. CDR3: CASNFPGEKLFF. Here the CDR3 DNA reads TGTGCCAGCAACTTCCCGGGGGAAAAACTGTTTTTT.

The chain joins TRBV7-9 to TRBJ1-1; D gene uncertain. This CDR3 is built from 13 residues. Per the germline V gene, CDR1 is SEHNR and CDR2 is FQNEAQ (reference sequence). Trimming stripped 3 bases from V and 2 bases from J, with 7 bases between. CDR3 sequence: CASSFTQNTEAFF. CDR3 nucleotides: TGTGCCAGCAGCTTCACACAAAACACTGAAGCTTTCTTT.

The chain combines TRBV7-2 with TRBJ1-1, with a weak D call TRBD1 (6 bases). Per the germline V gene, CDR1 is SGHTA and CDR2 is FQGNSA. CDR3 length equals 13 residues. V was clipped by 7 bases and J by 0 bases, with 9 bases between them. The CDR3: CASTGQMNTEAFF. CDR3 in DNA: TGTGCCAGCACTGGACAGATGAACACTGAAGCTTTCTTT. The full variable domain, rest sourced from reference TRBV7-2 and TRBJ1-1, is GAGVSQSPSNKVTEKGKDVELRCDPISGHTALYWYRQSLGQGLEFLIYFQGNSAPDKSGLPSDRFSAERTGGSVSTLTIQRTQQEDSAVYLCASTGQMNTEAFFGQGTRLTVV.

The chain uses TRBV7-3 and TRBJ2-7; TRBD2 might be the D (5 bases). Germline CDR1 is SGHTA and CDR2 is FQGTGA. The CDR3 extends over 13 amino acids. V was pared by 4 bases and J by 8 bases, with 15 bases between. CDR3 DNA: TGTGCCAGCAGCTCAGGACTGTCGCGGCAGCAGTACTTC. Residues: CASSSGLSRQQYF.

The DNA for the CDR3 is TGTGCCAGCTCAGCATACAGGGATACCTACAATGAGCAGTTCTTC. Translated, it gives CASSAYRDTYNEQFF. The rearrangement joins TRBV18 to TRBJ2-1, with D perhaps matching TRBD1 (6 bases). This CDR3 has 15 residues. From germline, CDR1 is KGHSH and CDR2 LQKENI. V gave up 5 bases and J gave up 2 bases, with 13 bases separating them.

This chain joins TRBV18 and TRBJ2-7, with D perhaps matching TRBD2 (6 bases). From germline, CDR1 is KGHSH and CDR2 LQKENI. V was clipped by 2 bases and J by 1 base, with 9 bases between them. The CDR3 has 14 amino acids. This chain's CDR3 is CASSPTGESYEQYF. The CDR3 nucleotides are TGTGCCAGCTCACCAACGGGAGAGTCCTACGAGCAGTACTTC.

The V gene is TRBV4-1, the J gene TRBJ1-1, with no clear D. V was clipped by 2 bases and J by 4 bases, with 11 bases between them. The CDR3 consists of 14 residues. Germline V gives CDR1 MGHRA, CDR2 YSYEKL. CDR3 protein: CASSQPYYVTEAFF. The CDR3 nucleotides are TGCGCCAGCAGCCAACCCTATTATGTCACTGAAGCTTTCTTT.

The gene calls are TRBV18 and TRBJ1-1, with TRBD1 as a possible D gene (6 bases). The CDR3 totals 15 residues. CDR1 and CDR2 (germline): KGHSH, LQKENI. V was cut by 0 bases and J by 2 bases, with 10 bases left in between. Here the CDR3 DNA reads TGTGCCAGCTCACCACCGGACAGTCCAAACACTGAAGCTTTCTTT. Translated, it gives CASSPPDSPNTEAFF.

The chain couples TRBV25-1 to TRBJ1-2, with 9 positions matching TRBD1. With V trimmed by 2 bases and J by 5 bases, 6 bases remained unmatched. The CDR3 loop spans 15 amino acids. CDR1 and CDR2 (germline): MGHDK, SYGVNS. The CDR3 nucleotides read TGTGCCAGCAGTGAAAGCAGACAGGGGGGATATGGCTACACCTTC. Its protein product is CASSESRQGGYGYTF.

The CDR3 loop reads CASSPQTDFEAFF. For the CDR3, the DNA is TGTGCCAGCTCACCCCAGACGGACTTTGAAGCTTTCTTT. The chain combines TRBV18 with TRBJ1-1; D is ambiguous. V lost 3 bases and J 7 bases, leaving 12 bases between the germline ends. The CDR3 covers 13 residues. From germline, CDR1 is KGHSH and CDR2 LQKENI.

The chain has TRBV28 and TRBJ1-5; 10 bases are a match to TRBD1. From germline, CDR1 is MDHEN and CDR2 SYDVKM. Trimming cost V 9 bases and J 5 bases; bases outside gene matches: 7. The CDR3 spans 14 residues. CDR3 loop: CASGQGGEYQPQHF. In nucleotides, the CDR3 is TGTGCCAGTGGACAGGGGGGAGAGTATCAGCCCCAGCATTTT.